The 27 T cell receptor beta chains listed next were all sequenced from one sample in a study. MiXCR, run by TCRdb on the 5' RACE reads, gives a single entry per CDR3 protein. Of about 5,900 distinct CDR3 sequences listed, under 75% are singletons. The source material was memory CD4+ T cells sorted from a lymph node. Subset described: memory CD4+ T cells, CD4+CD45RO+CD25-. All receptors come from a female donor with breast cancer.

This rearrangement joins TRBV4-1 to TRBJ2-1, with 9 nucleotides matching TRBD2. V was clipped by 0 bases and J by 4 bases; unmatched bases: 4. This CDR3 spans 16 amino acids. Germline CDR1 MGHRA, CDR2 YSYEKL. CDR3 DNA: TGCGCCAGCAGCCAAGAAGGGCTAGCGGGGTACAATGAGCAGTTCTTC. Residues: CASSQEGLAGYNEQFF.

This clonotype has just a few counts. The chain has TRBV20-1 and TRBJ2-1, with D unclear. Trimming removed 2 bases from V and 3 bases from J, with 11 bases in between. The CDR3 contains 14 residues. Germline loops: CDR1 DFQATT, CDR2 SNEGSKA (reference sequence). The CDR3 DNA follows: TGCAGTGCTAGATTAGGGCTAGGCTACAATGAGCAGTTCTTC. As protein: CSARLGLGYNEQFF.

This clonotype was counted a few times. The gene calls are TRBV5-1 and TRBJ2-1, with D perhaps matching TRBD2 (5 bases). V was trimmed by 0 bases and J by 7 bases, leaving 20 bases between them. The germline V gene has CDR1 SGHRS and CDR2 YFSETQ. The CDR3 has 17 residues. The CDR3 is CASSLASSSEVPNEQFF. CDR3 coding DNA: TGCGCCAGCAGCTTGGCTTCTAGCTCAGAGGTTCCTAATGAGCAGTTCTTC. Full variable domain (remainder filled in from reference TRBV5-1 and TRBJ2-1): KAGVTQTPRYLIKTRGQQVTLSCSPISGHRSVSWYQQTPGQGLQFLFEYFSETQRNKGNFPGRFSGRQFSNSRSEMNVSTLELGDSALYLCASSLASSSEVPNEQFFGPGTRLTVL.

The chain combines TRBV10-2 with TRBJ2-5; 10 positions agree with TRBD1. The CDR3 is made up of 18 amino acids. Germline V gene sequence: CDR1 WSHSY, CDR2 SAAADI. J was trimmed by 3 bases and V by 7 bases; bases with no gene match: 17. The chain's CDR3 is CASTYFLPRTGGEETQYF. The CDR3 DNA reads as TGCGCCAGCACCTATTTCCTGCCGAGGACAGGGGGGGAAGAGACCCAGTACTTC.

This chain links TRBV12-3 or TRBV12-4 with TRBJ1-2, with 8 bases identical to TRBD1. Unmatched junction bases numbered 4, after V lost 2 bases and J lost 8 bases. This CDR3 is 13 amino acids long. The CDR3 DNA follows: TGTGCCAGCAGTTTATTTTACAGGGGGGGCTACACCTTC. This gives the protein CASSLFYRGGYTF.

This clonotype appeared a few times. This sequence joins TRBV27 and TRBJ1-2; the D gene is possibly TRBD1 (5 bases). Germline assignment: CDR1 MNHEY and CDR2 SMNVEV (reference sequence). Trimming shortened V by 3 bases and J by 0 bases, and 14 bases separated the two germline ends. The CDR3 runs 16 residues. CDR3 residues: CASSFVGTEANYGYTF. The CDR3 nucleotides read TGTGCCAGCAGTTTTGTCGGGACCGAAGCTAACTATGGCTACACCTTC.

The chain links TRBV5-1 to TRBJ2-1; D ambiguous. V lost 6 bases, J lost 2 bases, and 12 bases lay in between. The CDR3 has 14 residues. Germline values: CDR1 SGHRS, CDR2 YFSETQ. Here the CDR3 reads CASNPDNPYNEQFF. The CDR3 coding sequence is TGCGCCAGCAACCCCGACAATCCCTACAATGAGCAGTTCTTC.

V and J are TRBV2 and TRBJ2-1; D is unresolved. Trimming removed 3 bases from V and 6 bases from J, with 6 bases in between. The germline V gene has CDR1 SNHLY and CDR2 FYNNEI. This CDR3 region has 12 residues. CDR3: CASSERLNEQFF. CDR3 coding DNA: TGTGCCAGCAGTGAGAGACTCAATGAGCAGTTCTTC.

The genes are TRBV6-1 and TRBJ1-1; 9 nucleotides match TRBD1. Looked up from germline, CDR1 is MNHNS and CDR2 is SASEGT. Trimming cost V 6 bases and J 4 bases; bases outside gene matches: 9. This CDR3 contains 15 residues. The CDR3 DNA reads TGTGCCAGCAGAACAGGGGGCGCAGGACCCACTGAAGCTTTCTTT. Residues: CASRTGGAGPTEAFF.

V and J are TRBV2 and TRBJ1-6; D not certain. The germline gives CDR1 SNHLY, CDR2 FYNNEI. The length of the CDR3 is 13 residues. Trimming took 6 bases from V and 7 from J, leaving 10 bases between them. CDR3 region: CASRSAWNSPLHF. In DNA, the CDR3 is TGTGCCAGCAGGTCAGCGTGGAATTCACCCCTCCACTTT.

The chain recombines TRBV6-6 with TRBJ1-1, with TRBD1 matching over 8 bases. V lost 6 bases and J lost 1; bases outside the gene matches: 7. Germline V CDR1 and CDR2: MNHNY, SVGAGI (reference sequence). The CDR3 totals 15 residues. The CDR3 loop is CASRSRGQGNTEAFF. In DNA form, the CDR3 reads TGTGCCAGCAGGTCCCGCGGACAGGGGAACACTGAAGCTTTCTTT.

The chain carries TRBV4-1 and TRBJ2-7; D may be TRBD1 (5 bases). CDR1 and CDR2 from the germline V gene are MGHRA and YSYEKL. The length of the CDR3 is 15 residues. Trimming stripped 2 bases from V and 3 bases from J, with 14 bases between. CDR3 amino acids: CASSQRPDTIYEQYF. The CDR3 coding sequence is TGCGCCAGCAGCCAAAGGCCGGACACTATCTACGAGCAGTACTTC.

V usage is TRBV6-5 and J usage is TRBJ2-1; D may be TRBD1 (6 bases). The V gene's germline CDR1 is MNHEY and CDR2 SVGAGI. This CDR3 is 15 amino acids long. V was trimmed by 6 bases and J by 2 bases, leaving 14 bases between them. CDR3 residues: CASSLQGGPYNEQFF. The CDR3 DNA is TGTGCCAGCAGCCTGCAAGGGGGACCCTACAATGAGCAGTTCTTC.

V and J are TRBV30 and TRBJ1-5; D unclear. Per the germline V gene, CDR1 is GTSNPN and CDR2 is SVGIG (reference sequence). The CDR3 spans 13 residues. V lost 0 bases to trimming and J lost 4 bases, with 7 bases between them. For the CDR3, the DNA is TGTGCCTGGAGTGTTTCGGGAAATCAGCCCCAGCATTTT. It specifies CAWSVSGNQPQHF.

The CDR3 region is CATSRKTGTTYNEQFF. The CDR3 DNA sequence: TGTGCCACCAGCAGAAAAACCGGGACAACCTACAATGAGCAGTTCTTC. The rearrangement joins TRBV15 to TRBJ2-1, with D tentatively TRBD1 (6 bases). CDR3 length: 16 residues. Germline assignment: CDR1 LNHNV and CDR2 YYDKDF (reference sequence). V lost 2 bases to trimming and J lost 2 bases, with 13 bases between them.

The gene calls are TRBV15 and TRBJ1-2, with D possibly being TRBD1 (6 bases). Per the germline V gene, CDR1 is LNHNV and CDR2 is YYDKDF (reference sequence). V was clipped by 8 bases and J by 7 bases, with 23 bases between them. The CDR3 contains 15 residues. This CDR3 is CATAETLGGRGGYTF. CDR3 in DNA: TGTGCCACCGCAGAAACTTTGGGGGGGCGCGGTGGCTACACCTTC.

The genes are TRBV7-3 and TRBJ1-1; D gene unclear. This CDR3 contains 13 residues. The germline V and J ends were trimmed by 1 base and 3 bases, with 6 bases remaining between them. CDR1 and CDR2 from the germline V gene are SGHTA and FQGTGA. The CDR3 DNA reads TGTGCCAGCAGCTTAATGACGGACACTGAAGCTTTCTTT. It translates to CASSLMTDTEAFF.

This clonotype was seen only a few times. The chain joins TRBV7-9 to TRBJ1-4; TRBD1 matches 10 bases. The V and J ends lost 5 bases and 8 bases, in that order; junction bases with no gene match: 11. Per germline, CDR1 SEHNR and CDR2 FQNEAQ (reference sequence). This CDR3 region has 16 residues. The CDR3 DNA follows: TGTGCCAGCAGCCAAACAAGCGGGACAGGGGACGAAAAACTGTTTTTT. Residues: CASSQTSGTGDEKLFF.

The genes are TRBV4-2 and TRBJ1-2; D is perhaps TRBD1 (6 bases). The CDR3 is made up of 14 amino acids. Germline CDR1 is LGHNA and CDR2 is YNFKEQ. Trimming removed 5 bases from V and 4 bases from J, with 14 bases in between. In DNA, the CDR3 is TGTGCCAGCAGCAAGGACAGTTCTTCCTATGGCTACACCTTC. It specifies CASSKDSSSYGYTF.

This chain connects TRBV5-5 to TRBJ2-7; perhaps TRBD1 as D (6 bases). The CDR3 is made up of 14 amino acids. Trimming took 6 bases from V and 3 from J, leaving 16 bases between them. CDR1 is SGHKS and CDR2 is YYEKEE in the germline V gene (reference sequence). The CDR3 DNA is TGTGCCAGCAACTACCGGGACACAGGCTACGAGCAGTACTTC. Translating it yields CASNYRDTGYEQYF.

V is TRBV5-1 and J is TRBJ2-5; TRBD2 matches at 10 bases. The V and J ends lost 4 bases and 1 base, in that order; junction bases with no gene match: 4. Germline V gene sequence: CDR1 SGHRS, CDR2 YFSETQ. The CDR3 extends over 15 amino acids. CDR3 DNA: TGCGCCAGCAGCATGGGACTAGCGCCCCAAGAGACCCAGTACTTC. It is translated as CASSMGLAPQETQYF.

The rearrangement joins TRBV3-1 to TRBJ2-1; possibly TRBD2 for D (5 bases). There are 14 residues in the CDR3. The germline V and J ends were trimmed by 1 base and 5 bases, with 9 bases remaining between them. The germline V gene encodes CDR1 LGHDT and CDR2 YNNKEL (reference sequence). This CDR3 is CASSQGTWHNEQFF. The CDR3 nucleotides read TGTGCCAGCAGCCAAGGGACTTGGCACAATGAGCAGTTCTTC.

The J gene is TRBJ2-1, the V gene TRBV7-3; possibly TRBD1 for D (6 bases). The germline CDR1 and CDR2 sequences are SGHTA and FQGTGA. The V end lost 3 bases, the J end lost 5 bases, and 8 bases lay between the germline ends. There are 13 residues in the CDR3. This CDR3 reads CASSFGTNNEQFF. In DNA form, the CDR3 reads TGTGCCAGCAGCTTCGGGACAAACAATGAGCAGTTCTTC.

The CDR3 nucleotides are TGCAGTGCTAGGCCTACCGGGGCATATGGCTACACCTTC. Translation gives CSARPTGAYGYTF. V gene TRBV20-1 combines with J gene TRBJ1-2; D may be TRBD1 (5 bases). V was pared by 3 bases and J by 5 bases, with 13 bases between. The CDR3 totals 13 residues. Germline V gene lookup returns CDR1 DFQATT and CDR2 SNEGSKA (reference sequence).

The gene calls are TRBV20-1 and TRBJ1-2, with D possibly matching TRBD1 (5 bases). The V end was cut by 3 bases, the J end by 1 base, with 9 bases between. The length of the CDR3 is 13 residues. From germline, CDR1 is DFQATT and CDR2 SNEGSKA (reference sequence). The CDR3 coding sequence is TGCAGTGCTAGGCGACAGATTAACTATGGCTACACCTTC. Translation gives CSARRQINYGYTF.

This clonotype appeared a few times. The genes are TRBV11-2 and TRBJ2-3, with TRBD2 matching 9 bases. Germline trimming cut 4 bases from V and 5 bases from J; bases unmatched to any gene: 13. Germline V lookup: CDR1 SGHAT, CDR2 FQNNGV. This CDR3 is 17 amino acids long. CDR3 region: CASSSRRAGGQGDTQYF. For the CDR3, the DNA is TGTGCCAGCAGCTCCCGGCGGGCGGGGGGGCAAGGAGATACGCAGTATTTT. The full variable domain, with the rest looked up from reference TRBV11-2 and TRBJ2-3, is EAGVAQSPRYKIIEKRQSVAFWCNPISGHATLYWYQQILGQGPKLLIQFQNNGVVDDSQLPKDRFSAERLKGVDSTLKIQPAKLEDSAVYLCASSSRRAGGQGDTQYFGPGTRLTVL.

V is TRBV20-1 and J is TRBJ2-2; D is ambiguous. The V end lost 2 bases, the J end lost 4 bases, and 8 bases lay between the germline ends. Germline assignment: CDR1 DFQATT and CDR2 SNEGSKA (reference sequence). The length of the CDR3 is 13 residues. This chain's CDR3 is CSARPVGTGELFF. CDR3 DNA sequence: TGCAGTGCTAGACCAGTTGGCACCGGGGAGCTGTTTTTT.